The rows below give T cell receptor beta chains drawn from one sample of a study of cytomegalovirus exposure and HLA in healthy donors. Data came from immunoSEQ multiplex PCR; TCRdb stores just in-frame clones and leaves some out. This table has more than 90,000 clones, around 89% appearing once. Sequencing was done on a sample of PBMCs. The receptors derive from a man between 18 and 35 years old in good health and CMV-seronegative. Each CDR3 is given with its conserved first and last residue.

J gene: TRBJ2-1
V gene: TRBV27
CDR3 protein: CASHPVGENYNEQFF

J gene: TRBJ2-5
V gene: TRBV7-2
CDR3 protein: CASTPQETQYF

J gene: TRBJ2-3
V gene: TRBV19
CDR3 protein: CASSMSSTDTQYF

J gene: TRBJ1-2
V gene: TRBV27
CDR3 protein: CASSLALGAAYGYTF

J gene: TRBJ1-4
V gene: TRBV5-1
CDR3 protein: CASSGSPGTANEKLFF

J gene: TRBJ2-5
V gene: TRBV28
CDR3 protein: CASSSTEGVWETQYF

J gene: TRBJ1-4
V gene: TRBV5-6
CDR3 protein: CASSPRNEKLFF

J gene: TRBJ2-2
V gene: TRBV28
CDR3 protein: CASTPGRELPGELFF

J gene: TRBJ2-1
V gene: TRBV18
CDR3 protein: CASSPGLDQVREQFF

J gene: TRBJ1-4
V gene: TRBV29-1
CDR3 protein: CSVVTQGAREKLFF

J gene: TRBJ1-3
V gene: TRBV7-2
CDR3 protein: CASSLSRQGVGNTIYF

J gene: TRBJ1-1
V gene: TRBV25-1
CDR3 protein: CASSGDNRGTEAFF

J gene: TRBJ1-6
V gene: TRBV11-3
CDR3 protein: CASSFPPVLTDNSPLHF

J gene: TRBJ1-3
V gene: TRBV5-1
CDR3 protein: CASSLDRGDGNTIYF

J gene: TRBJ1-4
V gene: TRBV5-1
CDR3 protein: CASSLDTTNEKLFF

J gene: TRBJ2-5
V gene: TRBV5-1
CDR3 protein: CASSLGTNQETQYF